Listed below are T cell receptor beta chains from one sample, sequenced in a study of a mutant IDH1 vaccine in newly diagnosed glioma. For these TCRs, the target antigens are not known. The data were produced by immunoSEQ multiplex PCR, yet TCRdb's version contains in-frame clones alone and is incomplete. There are some 50,000 clones in the sample; 65% occur only once, and under 5.5% lies in the top ten. The specimen was peripheral blood mononuclear cells (PBMCs), collected from a glioma patient whose treatment included an IDH1 peptide vaccine. Receptors originate from a man aged 40-49 years with glioma. Some clones in this sample may be carry-over from other donors' samples. The CDR3 runs from the conserved cysteine through the conserved F or W. A D gene is named only where the DNA matches it firmly. The size entry is marked missing in some rows and otherwise reads once, few, many or a size class.

j_call v_call clone_size d_call cdr3_nt cdr3_aa
TRBJ2-3 TRBV6-5 once - TGTGCCAGCAGTCTCCAGCGGGCAGATACGCAGTATTTT CASSLQRADTQYF
TRBJ2-1 TRBV7-9 - - TGTGCCAGCAGCCCCCCCCAGGAGAATGAGCAGTTCTTC CASSPPQENEQFF
TRBJ1-2 TRBV5-8 - - TGTGCCAGCAGCTTCCAGGGTGGTGGCTACACCTTC CASSFQGGGYTF
TRBJ2-5 TRBV9 once - TGTGCCAGCAGCGTAGGGCTGCAAGAGACCCAGTACTTC CASSVGLQETQYF
TRBJ2-7 TRBV10-3 few - TGTGCCACCACCGGGGGGACAGCGTCCTACGAGCAGTACTTC CATTGGTASYEQYF
TRBJ1-6 TRBV2 once - TGTGCCAGCAGTGAATCTCGGGCAGTGGCGGGTCCCCTCCACTTT CASSESRAVAGPLHF
TRBJ2-4 TRBV2 - - TGTGCCAGCAGGAAACCGGGATCCAATGATCCCGGAGCCAAAAACATTCAGTACTTC CASRKPGSNDPGAKNIQYF
TRBJ2-1 TRBV7-9 - - TGTGCCAGCAGCATCGACATGTCCTACAATGAGCAGTTCTTC CASSIDMSYNEQFF
TRBJ2-2 TRBV2 few TRBD1 TGTGCCAGCAGTTACAGGGGTACCGGGGAGCTGTTTTTT CASSYRGTGELFF
TRBJ2-5 TRBV5-6 - TRBD2 TGTGCCAGCAGCCAACTAGCGGGGGGTATGCCCCAGTACTTC CASSQLAGGMPQYF
TRBJ2-1 TRBV21-1 - - TGTGCCAGCAGGCCGGGACTAGCCTTAAGACACCATGAGCAGTTCTTC CASRPGLALRHHEQFF
TRBJ1-1 TRBV7-8 - - TGTGCCAGCACCCGAGGTGGGCCGAACACTGAAGCTTTCTTT CASTRGGPNTEAFF
TRBJ2-1 TRBV19 few TRBD1 TGTGCCACGGGACAGTTCTACAATGAGCAGTTCTTC CATGQFYNEQFF
TRBJ2-2 TRBV7-8 - TRBD1 TGTGCCAGCAGCTGGGACAGAAGCACCGGGGAGCTGTTTTTT CASSWDRSTGELFF
TRBJ2-3 TRBV6-5 - - TGTGCCAGCAGTTATGCCTCCCCGGCGGATACGCAGTATTTT CASSYASPADTQYF
TRBJ2-2 TRBV2 - TRBD2 TGTGCCAGCAACCCGGGAGGGGGGGCCACCGGGGAGCTGTTTTTT CASNPGGGATGELFF
TRBJ2-7 TRBV7-2 - TRBD2 TGTGCCAGCAGCTTAGTACTAGCGGGGTCCTACGAGCAGTACTTC CASSLVLAGSYEQYF
TRBJ2-7 TRBV27 few TRBD1 TGTGCCAGCAGTCGGACAGGGGTATTCCACGAGCAGTACTTC CASSRTGVFHEQYF
TRBJ2-3 TRBV6-5 few - TGTGCCAGCAGTTTGGGGGTAGCAAAAGATACGCAGTATTTT CASSLGVAKDTQYF
TRBJ1-1 TRBV5-6 - - TGTGCCAGCAGCTCGAGTTTGCGGAGGATTCAGGAGGGAGCTTTCTTT CASSSSLRRIQEGAFF
TRBJ1-3 TRBV4-1 - TRBD1 TGCGCCAGCAGCCAAGATCCCGGGACAGGGGGCTCGTGGGACACCATATATTTT CASSQDPGTGGSWDTIYF
TRBJ2-3 TRBV6-1 - TRBD2 TGTGCCAGCAGTGGAGCCTGGCGTGGGGAGGGGAATACGCAGTATTTT CASSGAWRGEGNTQYF